Sequencing of this T cell receptor beta chain was carried out in a study of T cell responses to AZD1222 COVID-19 vaccine. General study points: Baseline seropositivity occurred in only a handful of AZD1222 recipients. At 160-218 and 743-854, vaccine-associated CD4 TCRs were dominant, and they spanned spike. Sampled repertoires all dated from after the peak T cell response. White British donors predominated, females outnumbered males, and clonal diversity was possibly underestimated.

About this clone itself: Its specificity is not known.

TCRdb keeps only in-frame clones here, not all; method: immunoSEQ multiplex PCR. The table shows around 130,000 clones, with around 90% occurring only once. The ends were cut back, 1 base at V and 3 bases at J, with 6 bases in the middle. Per the germline V gene, CDR1 is SGHTA and CDR2 is FQGNSA. The CDR3 sequence is 13 residues long. This chain joins TRBV7-2 and TRBJ1-1; weak D call: TRBD1 (6 bases). The TCR sequence derives from an adult in good health. The sequenced sample was peripheral blood, obtained on day 0 of MenACWY control vaccination. CDR3 in DNA: TGTGCCAGCAGCTTAGACAGGGACACTGAAGCTTTCTTT. Encoded protein: CASSLDRDTEAFF.